These 2 T cell receptor beta chains were sequenced from one sample in a study of response to subunit inactivated influenza vaccine. Using its own MiXCR run on the RT-PCR reads, TCRdb lists one record per CDR3 protein. The table records a few hundred thousand distinct CDR3 sequences, approximately 15% of them present only once. Here the sequenced sample was PBMCs from blood, taken about 12 days after vaccination. These receptors were obtained from a man over 45 who received an inactivated influenza vaccine.

This clonotype was observed a handful of times. The chain has TRBV10-3 and TRBJ2-7; 8 nucleotides agree with TRBD2. This CDR3 comprises 15 residues. Germline CDR1 and CDR2: ENHRY and SYGVKD. With V trimmed by 4 bases and J by 3 bases, 8 bases remained unmatched. Here the CDR3 DNA reads TGTGCCATCAGTGCGACTAGCGTGCAGAACTACGAGCAGTACTTC. Amino acids: CAISATSVQNYEQYF.

In its sample, this clonotype was seen a few times. The chain couples TRBV10-3 to TRBJ1-2; no clear D. V was clipped by 6 bases and J by 4 bases, with 9 bases between them. CDR1 and CDR2 (germline): ENHRY, SYGVKD. The CDR3 runs 12 residues. The CDR3 protein is CAISPQGYGYTF. DNA for the CDR3: TGTGCCATCAGCCCACAAGGCTATGGCTACACCTTC.